A single TCR beta chain is shown here with its context. The record originates from a study of shared clonotypes between healthy human individuals. Terminally differentiated effector memory CD45RA+ cells were left out of the naive CD8 fraction, which was CD45RO-negative and positively selected for CCR7. Only Caucasian adults living in Nashville, Tennessee served as donors. Generated by immunoSEQ multiplex PCR, the TCRdb table keeps only in-frame clones and is missing some. The data hold hundreds of thousands of clones, with roughly 95% observed a single time. This CDR3 contains 14 residues. The germline CDR1 and CDR2 sequences are MNHEY and SVGAGI. Between the trimmed V and J ends, which lost 11 bases and 4 bases, there was a span of 21 bases.

The specimen was naive CD8+ T cells sorted from blood. The chain couples TRBV6-5 to TRBJ2-7, with D maybe TRBD1 (5 bases). This TCR was recovered from a woman aged 30 to 39 in good health. The CDR3 nucleotides are TGTGCCTCAAAATCCGGCCTTGGACATTACGAGCAGTACTTC. This translates into CASKSGLGHYEQYF.